The 30 T cell receptor beta chains below come from one sample, sequenced in a study of cytomegalovirus exposure and HLA in healthy donors. The primer mix had 60 Vbeta and 13 Jbeta primers. Produced via immunoSEQ multiplex PCR; TCRdb's table is partial and in-frame only. The sample includes approximately 130,000 clones, about 76% of them seen just once. Sequencing input: PBMCs. The receptors here all came from a middle-aged woman in good health and CMV-seronegative.

This chain joins TRBV6-6 and TRBJ2-5, with 10 positions matching TRBD2. Per germline, CDR1 MNHNY and CDR2 SVGAGI (reference sequence). The CDR3 sequence is 16 residues long. Trimming removed 5 bases from V and 0 bases from J; junction bases left unmatched: 6. CDR3 DNA: TGTGCCAGCAGTGGCCTTAGCGGGGGGTACCAAGAGACCCAGTACTTC. Translated: CASSGLSGGYQETQYF.

This clone was detected only a few times. This rearrangement joins TRBV6-6 to TRBJ1-1; tentatively, D is TRBD1 (5 bases). With 10 bases removed from V and 4 bases from J, the gap between germline ends came to 10 bases. Germline V gene sequence: CDR1 MNHNY, CDR2 SVGAGI (reference sequence). The CDR3 extends over 11 amino acids. The CDR3 protein is CAIREGTEAFF. CDR3 sequence (DNA): TGTGCCATCAGGGAGGGCACTGAAGCTTTCTTT.

This chain joins TRBV9 and TRBJ2-1, with 9 nucleotides matching TRBD2. The germline CDR1 and CDR2 sequences are SGDLS and YYNGEE. With V trimmed by 2 bases and J by 6 bases, 6 bases remained unmatched. The CDR3 contains 15 residues. Here the CDR3 DNA reads TGTGCCAGCAGCGTCGGGACTAGCAAATTCAATGAGCAGTTCTTC. It specifies CASSVGTSKFNEQFF.

V gene TRBV5-1 combines with J gene TRBJ1-1, with 11 bases identical to TRBD1. CDR1 is SGHRS and CDR2 is YFSETQ in the germline V gene. The V segment lost 4 bases and the J segment 3 bases; nucleotides outside the gene matches: 5. The length of the CDR3 is 15 residues. In DNA, the CDR3 is TGCGCCAGCAGCATCAGGACAGGGGGCGACACTGAAGCTTTCTTT. Its translation is CASSIRTGGDTEAFF.

The chain joins TRBV19 to TRBJ1-6, with no clear D. Germline V CDR1 and CDR2: LNHDA, SQIVND (reference sequence). This CDR3 has 16 residues. V lost 3 bases and J lost 7, with 16 bases in between. The CDR3 DNA reads as TGTGCCAGTAGTATTGCGGCGGGGAAACCGAATTCACCCCTCCACTTT. It encodes CASSIAAGKPNSPLHF.

This chain links TRBV7-2 with TRBJ2-7; no clear D gene. Germline CDR1 SGHTA, CDR2 FQGNSA. The CDR3 length is 15 residues. Trimming stripped 1 base from V and 0 bases from J, with 10 bases between. The CDR3 DNA follows: TGTGCCAGCAGCTTAGATCCAGGAAGCTCCTACGAGCAGTACTTC. Protein product: CASSLDPGSSYEQYF.

J is TRBJ2-7 and V is TRBV5-1; 7 nucleotides line up with TRBD2. There are 15 residues in the CDR3. V lost 0 bases and J lost 3; bases outside the gene matches: 6. Germline lookup yields CDR1 SGHRS and CDR2 YFSETQ. The CDR3 DNA reads as TGCGCCAGCAGCTTGGCTGACTGGACTAGCTACGAGCAGTACTTC. Protein sequence: CASSLADWTSYEQYF.

The chain combines TRBV5-1 with TRBJ2-3; tentative D call: TRBD2 (6 bases). Germline CDR1 reads SGHRS; CDR2 reads YFSETQ. The CDR3 runs to 15 residues. Trimming cost V 1 base and J 10 bases, with 19 bases left between them. The DNA for the CDR3 is TGCGCCAGCAGCTTGACACCCGCCGGAGGGGCTGCGCAGTATTTT. Encoded protein: CASSLTPAGGAAQYF.

The chain recombines TRBV7-9 with TRBJ2-7; no firm D call. CDR1 and CDR2 (germline): SEHNR, FQNEAQ (reference sequence). CDR3 length: 13 residues. The germline V and J ends were trimmed by 5 bases and 9 bases, with 17 bases remaining between them. CDR3 residues: CASSAFSGLGQYF. CDR3 DNA sequence: TGTGCCAGCAGCGCTTTCTCGGGTCTCGGGCAGTACTTC.

The rearrangement joins TRBV11-3 to TRBJ2-5; 7 nucleotides agree with TRBD2. Per the germline V gene, CDR1 is SGHNT and CDR2 is YENEEA. This CDR3 has 18 residues. The V segment lost 0 bases and the J segment 2 bases; nucleotides outside the gene matches: 12. CDR3 nucleotide sequence: TGTGCCAGCAGCTTAGACCCGGCGGGGGAGGGGATACAAGAGACCCAGTACTTC. Translated, it gives CASSLDPAGEGIQETQYF.

Only one count was recorded for this clone. V gene TRBV7-2 combines with J gene TRBJ2-5; 7 nucleotides align to TRBD1. The CDR3 covers 14 residues. Germline CDR1 and CDR2: SGHTA and FQGNSA. After removal of 5 bases from V and 5 bases from J, the junction contained 8 bases not matched to a gene. This chain's CDR3 is CASSPGQNFETQYF. The CDR3 coding sequence is TGTGCCAGCAGCCCGGGACAGAACTTCGAGACCCAGTACTTC. Drawing the rest from reference TRBV7-2 and TRBJ2-5, the complete variable domain is GAGVSQSPSNKVTEKGKDVELRCDPISGHTALYWYRQSLGQGLEFLIYFQGNSAPDKSGLPSDRFSAERTGGSVSTLTIQRTQQEDSAVYLCASSPGQNFETQYFGPGTRLLVL.

The V gene is TRBV27, the J gene TRBJ2-1; 12 bases agree with TRBD2. The germline V gene encodes CDR1 MNHEY and CDR2 SMNVEV (reference sequence). The J segment lost 0 bases and the V segment lost 5 bases, leaving 14 bases of the junction unmatched. This CDR3 has 20 residues. In DNA, the CDR3 is TGTGCCAGCAGTCCGCGAATGACTAGCGGGAGACCTAGCTCCTACAATGAGCAGTTCTTC. Amino acid sequence: CASSPRMTSGRPSSYNEQFF.

The chain links TRBV6-1 to TRBJ1-5; TRBD1 agrees at 8 bases. The CDR3 contains 15 residues. Germline V CDR1 and CDR2: MNHNS, SASEGT. Unmatched junction bases numbered 4, after V lost 4 bases and J lost 2 bases. The CDR3 spells CASSVGTGGNQPQHF. CDR3 sequence (DNA): TGTGCCAGCAGTGTGGGGACAGGCGGCAATCAGCCCCAGCATTTT.

This chain connects TRBV15 to TRBJ1-6; 8 bases map to TRBD1. Looked up from germline, CDR1 is LNHNV and CDR2 is YYDKDF (reference sequence). V was pared by 5 bases and J by 7 bases, with 7 bases of the junction left unmatched. This CDR3 has 15 amino acids. The DNA of the CDR3 is TGTGCCACCAGCGCTAAAACAGGGGGGAATTCACCCCTCCACTTT. This sequence encodes CATSAKTGGNSPLHF.

This clone was seen a single time. The chain has TRBV29-1 and TRBJ2-7, with D possibly matching TRBD1 (6 bases). Germline CDR1 and CDR2: SQVTM and ANQGSEA. V was cut by 5 bases and J by 4 bases, with 18 bases left in between. The CDR3 runs 14 residues. For the CDR3, the DNA is TGCAGCGTTTTAAGGGGGAGAGACGGATACGAGCAGTACTTC. It codes for CSVLRGRDGYEQYF.

V and J are TRBV6-5 and TRBJ1-2; no reliable D call. The germline gives CDR1 MNHEY, CDR2 SVGAGI. The V gene lost 0 bases and the J gene lost 0 bases, with 8 bases spanning the gap. The CDR3 loop spans 15 amino acids. The CDR3 sequence is CASSYSVRTNYGYTF. The CDR3, as DNA: TGTGCCAGCAGTTACTCGGTCAGAACTAACTATGGCTACACCTTC.

For the CDR3, the DNA is TGCGCCAGCAGTGAAAATTTAATCAGCACAGATACGCAGTATTTT. This gives the protein CASSENLISTDTQYF. The V gene is TRBV10-1, the J gene TRBJ2-3; D ambiguous. Germline-derived CDR1 and CDR2 are WNHNN and SYGVQD (reference sequence). The CDR3 runs 15 residues. V gave up 3 bases and J gave up 0 bases, with 10 bases separating them.

The V call is TRBV10-2, the J call TRBJ1-2; 8 bases are shared with TRBD1. The junction had 10 bases not matched to a gene; V was cut back by 3 bases and J by 4 bases. This CDR3 has 16 residues. Germline V lookup: CDR1 WSHSY, CDR2 SAAADI. This CDR3 reads CASSDQGADRVYGYTF. The CDR3 DNA follows: TGCGCCAGCAGTGATCAGGGAGCGGACAGGGTCTATGGCTACACCTTC.

The chain employs TRBV2 and TRBJ1-2; 7 bases fit TRBD1. Germline V gives CDR1 SNHLY, CDR2 FYNNEI. This CDR3 has 14 amino acids. V was pared by 6 bases and J by 3 bases, with 7 bases of the junction left unmatched. Here the CDR3 DNA reads TGTGCCAGCAGGGAACGCACAGGGGACTATGGCTACACCTTC. This gives the protein CASRERTGDYGYTF.

This clone was picked up one time. V gene TRBV28 combines with J gene TRBJ1-5; 9 nucleotides agree with TRBD1. The CDR3 is 15 amino acids. After removal of 7 bases from V and 6 bases from J, the junction contained 10 bases not matched to a gene. Germline CDR1 is MDHEN and CDR2 is SYDVKM. The CDR3, as DNA: TGTGCCAGCATTTACTCACAGGGGGCGGCTCAGCCCCAGCATTTT. Protein product: CASIYSQGAAQPQHF. The entire variable domain, with the rest obtained from reference TRBV28 and TRBJ1-5, is as follows: DVKVTQSSRYLVKRTGEKVFLECVQDMDHENMFWYRQDPGLGLRLIYFSYDVKMKEKGDIPEGYSVSREKKERFSLILESASTNQTSMYLCASIYSQGAAQPQHFGDGTRLSIL.

This clone was recorded only once. V is TRBV28 and J is TRBJ1-2; 8 bases line up with TRBD1. Losses at the gene ends were 2 bases for V and 6 bases for J; bases not matched to a gene: 5. Germline V lookup: CDR1 MDHEN, CDR2 SYDVKM. The CDR3 runs to 14 residues. The chain's CDR3 is CASSLVAGGDGYTF. The CDR3 DNA sequence: TGTGCCAGCAGTTTAGTGGCAGGGGGCGATGGCTACACCTTC.

The chain carries TRBV29-1 and TRBJ1-1; D unclear. CDR1 is SQVTM, CDR2 ANQGSEA, per germline. V lost 4 bases and J lost 8, with 8 bases in between. The CDR3 is made up of 10 amino acids. The CDR3 loop reads CSVVYEEAFF. CDR3 coding DNA: TGCAGCGTTGTTTATGAGGAAGCTTTCTTT.

V gene TRBV5-1 combines with J gene TRBJ2-1; TRBD2 aligns across 11 bases. Germline values: CDR1 SGHRS, CDR2 YFSETQ. This CDR3 region has 17 residues. V was pared by 1 base and J by 2 bases, with 5 bases of the junction left unmatched. The CDR3 sequence: CASSLFSGGETYNEQFF. The CDR3 DNA follows: TGCGCCAGCAGCTTGTTTAGCGGGGGGGAAACCTACAATGAGCAGTTCTTC.

The chain links TRBV9 to TRBJ2-1; TRBD2 aligns across 9 bases. Germline V CDR1 and CDR2: SGDLS, YYNGEE. The CDR3 has 15 residues. The trim removed 0 bases at V and 4 bases at J, leaving 2 bases unmatched. The CDR3 DNA is TGTGCCAGCAGCGTAGCTAGCGGGACATACAATGAGCAGTTCTTC. Its translation is CASSVASGTYNEQFF.

The chain carries TRBV7-9 and TRBJ1-5; D unresolved. The germline CDR1 and CDR2 sequences are SEHNR and FQNEAQ (reference sequence). CDR3 length: 11 amino acids. The ends were cut back, 8 bases at V and 7 bases at J, with 9 bases in the middle. In DNA, the CDR3 is TGTGCCAGCGGTCAGGAACAGCCCCAGCATTTT. Its translation is CASGQEQPQHF.

The chain couples TRBV27 to TRBJ1-5, with a tentative D call TRBD1 (5 bases). Germline V gene lookup returns CDR1 MNHEY and CDR2 SMNVEV (reference sequence). Trimming stripped 5 bases from V and 2 bases from J, with 13 bases between. The CDR3 is 15 residues long. The CDR3 loop reads CASSLYGGGNQPQHF. The CDR3 region has the DNA TGTGCCAGCAGTCTCTACGGGGGGGGCAATCAGCCCCAGCATTTT.

The rearrangement joins TRBV2 to TRBJ1-4; tentatively, D is TRBD1 (6 bases). The CDR3 is made up of 14 amino acids. Trimming took 5 bases from V and 4 from J, leaving 11 bases between them. Germline loops: CDR1 SNHLY, CDR2 FYNNEI. Here the CDR3 reads CASSYQGINEKLFF. CDR3 coding DNA: TGTGCCAGCAGTTACCAGGGGATTAATGAAAAACTGTTTTTT.

The J gene is TRBJ2-7, the V gene TRBV19; 8 bases fit TRBD1. The V segment lost 5 bases and the J segment 2 bases; nucleotides outside the gene matches: 5. CDR1 is LNHDA and CDR2 is SQIVND in the germline V gene (reference sequence). CDR3 length equals 14 residues. Here the CDR3 reads CASSFRDRTYEQYF. CDR3 sequence (DNA): TGTGCCAGTAGTTTTCGGGACAGGACCTACGAGCAGTACTTC.

The chain is built from TRBV2 and TRBJ2-7, with a possible D match to TRBD2 (5 bases). The CDR3 loop spans 13 amino acids. CDR1 is SNHLY, CDR2 FYNNEI, per germline. Trimming took off 6 bases at V and 5 bases at J, with 14 bases between the two ends. The CDR3 DNA follows: TGTGCCAGCAGGGACTCGATAGTCCACGAGCAGTACTTC. This sequence encodes CASRDSIVHEQYF.

This chain joins TRBV10-2 and TRBJ2-1, with 13 bases identical to TRBD2. The CDR3 is 15 amino acids. Germline values: CDR1 WSHSY, CDR2 SAAADI. Losses at the gene ends were 3 bases for V and 9 bases for J; bases not matched to a gene: 5. The CDR3 loop reads CASSELAGGPSEQFF. CDR3 coding DNA: TGCGCCAGCAGTGAACTAGCGGGAGGGCCAAGTGAGCAGTTCTTC.